These T cell receptor beta chains were read from a single sample in a study of CD8 T cells in Susac syndrome. One entry per CDR3 protein, called by TCRdb with MiXCR from the immunoSEQ multiplex PCR reads. The data contain about 300,000 distinct CDR3 sequences, over 75% of them seen just once; the ten biggest clones take up roughly 0.22%. The sequencing input was CD8+ T cells from PBMCs. These receptors were taken from a human donor with multiple sclerosis. Each CDR3 is given with its conserved first and last residue. Fields, in order: D gene, J gene, V gene, clone size, CDR3 protein, CDR3 DNA. A D gene is named only where the DNA matches it firmly. Rows give clone size only sometimes, using once, few, many, or a class for an expanded clone.

d_call: TRBD1
j_call: TRBJ2-7
v_call: TRBV27
clone_size: .
cdr3_aa: CASSSQRQGNPYEQYF
cdr3_nt: TGTGCCAGCAGTTCCCAACGACAGGGGAACCCCTACGAGCAGTACTTC

d_call: .
j_call: TRBJ2-1
v_call: TRBV24-1
clone_size: .
cdr3_aa: CATSDIKGTFHEQFF
cdr3_nt: TGTGCCACCAGTGACATAAAAGGGACTTTTCATGAGCAGTTCTTC

d_call: TRBD2
j_call: TRBJ2-7
v_call: TRBV29-1
clone_size: .
cdr3_aa: CSVLGLAGNYEQYF
cdr3_nt: TGCAGCGTCCTCGGACTAGCGGGGAACTACGAGCAGTACTTC

d_call: .
j_call: TRBJ2-7
v_call: TRBV5-8
clone_size: .
cdr3_aa: CASSSLGGVGLSGSYEQYF
cdr3_nt: TGTGCCAGCAGCTCCCTAGGGGGTGTCGGACTGAGCGGTTCCTACGAGCAGTACTTC

d_call: TRBD1
j_call: TRBJ2-7
v_call: TRBV28
clone_size: .
cdr3_aa: CASRRWGTGGIEDEQYF
cdr3_nt: TGTGCCAGCAGACGATGGGGGACAGGGGGTATAGAGGACGAGCAGTACTTC

d_call: .
j_call: TRBJ2-7
v_call: TRBV27
clone_size: .
cdr3_aa: CASKQGPPHEQYF
cdr3_nt: TGTGCCAGCAAGCAGGGCCCTCCCCACGAGCAGTACTTC

d_call: TRBD1
j_call: TRBJ1-5
v_call: TRBV3-1
clone_size: once
cdr3_aa: CASSQGRDRGNQPQHF
cdr3_nt: TGTGCCAGCAGCCAAGGGAGGGACAGGGGGAATCAGCCCCAGCATTTT

d_call: .
j_call: TRBJ2-7
v_call: TRBV28
clone_size: .
cdr3_aa: CASSSPRASSYEQYF
cdr3_nt: TGTGCCAGCAGTTCCCCCAGGGCTAGCTCCTACGAGCAGTACTTC

d_call: .
j_call: TRBJ2-1
v_call: TRBV19
clone_size: .
cdr3_aa: CASSDAGTSNEQFF
cdr3_nt: TGTGCCAGTAGTGACGCCGGGACGAGCAATGAGCAGTTCTTC

d_call: TRBD1
j_call: TRBJ1-4
v_call: TRBV29-1
clone_size: .
cdr3_aa: CSVEEGGGGGEKLFF
cdr3_nt: TGCAGCGTTGAAGAGGGCGGAGGGGGCGGTGAAAAACTGTTTTTT

d_call: .
j_call: TRBJ2-7
v_call: TRBV28
clone_size: few
cdr3_aa: CASSLLWEVGYEQYF
cdr3_nt: TGTGCCAGCAGTTTATTATGGGAGGTTGGCTACGAGCAGTACTTC

d_call: TRBD1
j_call: TRBJ1-1
v_call: TRBV5-6
clone_size: once
cdr3_aa: CASSNRQGREAFF
cdr3_nt: TGTGCCAGCAGCAACCGACAGGGGAGAGAAGCTTTCTTT

d_call: .
j_call: TRBJ2-7
v_call: TRBV18
clone_size: .
cdr3_aa: CASSGNTYEQYF
cdr3_nt: TGTGCCAGCTCCGGGAATACCTACGAGCAGTACTTC

d_call: TRBD1
j_call: TRBJ1-4
v_call: TRBV28
clone_size: .
cdr3_aa: CASSSTGGINEKLFF
cdr3_nt: TGTGCCAGCAGTTCAACAGGGGGAATTAATGAAAAACTGTTTTTT

d_call: .
j_call: TRBJ2-5
v_call: TRBV4-1
clone_size: few
cdr3_aa: CASSQDPQETQYF
cdr3_nt: TGCGCCAGCAGCCAAGATCCCCAAGAGACCCAGTACTTC

d_call: TRBD2
j_call: TRBJ2-1
v_call: TRBV19
clone_size: .
cdr3_aa: CASSITSGNNEQFF
cdr3_nt: TGTGCCAGTAGTATAACTAGCGGGAACAATGAGCAGTTCTTC

d_call: .
j_call: TRBJ2-1
v_call: TRBV29-1
clone_size: .
cdr3_aa: CSPGALGMGLEFF
cdr3_nt: TGCAGCCCTGGGGCACTCGGGATGGGGTTGGAGTTCTTC

d_call: .
j_call: TRBJ2-2
v_call: TRBV7-9
clone_size: .
cdr3_aa: CAADLGELFF
cdr3_nt: TGTGCCGCCGATCTGGGGGAGCTGTTTTTT

d_call: .
j_call: TRBJ1-5
v_call: TRBV27
clone_size: .
cdr3_aa: CASSSSKVSFQHF
cdr3_nt: TGTGCCAGCAGTTCCTCGAAGGTGTCGTTCCAGCATTTT

d_call: TRBD2
j_call: TRBJ2-7
v_call: TRBV27
clone_size: .
cdr3_aa: CASSSPGLAGKEQYF
cdr3_nt: TGTGCCAGCAGTTCTCCGGGACTAGCGGGAAAGGAGCAGTACTTC

d_call: TRBD1
j_call: TRBJ2-1
v_call: TRBV6-2/TRBV6-3
clone_size: .
cdr3_aa: CASGDRGSWYNEQFF
cdr3_nt: TGTGCCAGCGGAGACAGGGGGTCTTGGTACAATGAGCAGTTCTTC

d_call: .
j_call: TRBJ2-7
v_call: TRBV5-1
clone_size: .
cdr3_aa: CASSTSDEQYF
cdr3_nt: TGCGCCAGCAGCACGTCGGACGAGCAGTACTTC

d_call: .
j_call: TRBJ2-7
v_call: TRBV6-1
clone_size: .
cdr3_aa: CASNEGREWDEQYF
cdr3_nt: TGTGCCAGCAACGAGGGTCGGGAGTGGGACGAGCAGTACTTC

d_call: .
j_call: TRBJ2-3
v_call: TRBV19
clone_size: .
cdr3_aa: CASSIGTSTDTQYF
cdr3_nt: TGTGCCAGTAGTATCGGGACTAGCACAGATACGCAGTATTTT

d_call: .
j_call: TRBJ2-7
v_call: TRBV6-5
clone_size: once
cdr3_aa: CASSYLPPFRAAYEQYF
cdr3_nt: TGTGCCAGCAGTTACCTCCCCCCGTTCCGGGCGGCCTACGAGCAGTACTTC

d_call: .
j_call: TRBJ2-5
v_call: TRBV12-3/TRBV12-4
clone_size: .
cdr3_aa: CASSLEGRWGETQYF
cdr3_nt: TGTGCCAGCAGTTTGGAGGGCCGGTGGGGAGAGACCCAGTACTTC

d_call: .
j_call: TRBJ2-1
v_call: TRBV11-2
clone_size: .
cdr3_aa: CAGMDGPYNEQFF
cdr3_nt: TGTGCCGGCATGGACGGACCCTACAATGAGCAGTTCTTC

d_call: TRBD2
j_call: TRBJ2-7
v_call: TRBV10-3
clone_size: once
cdr3_aa: CAISESMGLAGGPNEQYF
cdr3_nt: TGTGCCATCAGTGAGTCGATGGGTTTAGCGGGAGGGCCTAACGAGCAGTACTTC

d_call: TRBD2
j_call: TRBJ2-1
v_call: TRBV24-1
clone_size: .
cdr3_aa: CATSVSGTLDEQFF
cdr3_nt: TGTGCCACCAGTGTTAGCGGGACGCTGGATGAGCAGTTCTTC

d_call: .
j_call: TRBJ2-3
v_call: TRBV7-3
clone_size: few
cdr3_aa: CASGLMGGKADTQYF
cdr3_nt: TGTGCCAGCGGCCTTATGGGCGGGAAGGCAGATACGCAGTATTTT

d_call: .
j_call: TRBJ2-6
v_call: TRBV10-1
clone_size: .
cdr3_aa: CASSEGGSGANVLTF
cdr3_nt: TGCGCCAGCAGTGAGGGGGGGTCTGGGGCCAACGTCCTGACTTTC

d_call: .
j_call: TRBJ2-7
v_call: TRBV30
clone_size: once
cdr3_aa: CAYRATDHYEQYF
cdr3_nt: TGTGCCTATCGAGCGACAGACCATTACGAGCAGTACTTC

d_call: .
j_call: TRBJ1-5
v_call: TRBV4-3
clone_size: .
cdr3_aa: CASSQDRGPGGNQPQHF
cdr3_nt: TGCGCCAGCAGCCAAGATAGGGGCCCGGGGGGCAATCAGCCCCAGCATTTT

d_call: .
j_call: TRBJ2-1
v_call: TRBV19
clone_size: .
cdr3_aa: CASSIDHFQDSYNEQFF
cdr3_nt: TGTGCCAGTAGTATAGATCACTTCCAGGACTCCTACAATGAGCAGTTCTTC

d_call: TRBD2
j_call: TRBJ2-1
v_call: TRBV7-9
clone_size: .
cdr3_aa: CASSFGLAAPPRQFF
cdr3_nt: TGTGCCAGCAGCTTCGGGCTAGCGGCTCCCCCGCGGCAGTTCTTC

d_call: .
j_call: TRBJ1-1
v_call: TRBV12-3/TRBV12-4
clone_size: once
cdr3_aa: CASRRVPNHVSSPENTEAFF
cdr3_nt: TGTGCCAGCCGGAGGGTGCCGAACCACGTATCAAGCCCCGAGAACACTGAAGCTTTCTTT

d_call: .
j_call: TRBJ2-7
v_call: TRBV11-2
clone_size: .
cdr3_aa: CASSLGSGNYEQYF
cdr3_nt: TGTGCCAGCAGCTTAGGTAGCGGAAACTACGAGCAGTACTTC

d_call: .
j_call: TRBJ2-7
v_call: TRBV7-9
clone_size: .
cdr3_aa: CASSLVRSSYEQYF
cdr3_nt: TGTGCCAGCAGCTTAGTCCGGTCCTCATACGAGCAGTACTTC

d_call: .
j_call: TRBJ2-5
v_call: TRBV20-1
clone_size: .
cdr3_aa: CSARDSPKETQYF
cdr3_nt: TGCAGTGCTAGAGATTCTCCTAAAGAGACCCAGTACTTC

d_call: .
j_call: TRBJ1-5
v_call: TRBV12-3/TRBV12-4
clone_size: .
cdr3_aa: CASTAEDRSQPQHF
cdr3_nt: TGTGCCAGCACCGCAGAGGATCGAAGTCAGCCCCAGCATTTT

d_call: .
j_call: TRBJ2-5
v_call: TRBV6-5
clone_size: .
cdr3_aa: CASSYSIAGAVETQYF
cdr3_nt: TGTGCCAGCAGTTACTCGATCGCGGGGGCGGTGGAGACCCAGTACTTC

d_call: .
j_call: TRBJ2-5
v_call: TRBV3-1
clone_size: .
cdr3_aa: CASSQDFRGETQYF
cdr3_nt: TGTGCCAGCAGCCAAGACTTCCGCGGCGAGACCCAGTACTTC

d_call: .
j_call: TRBJ2-1
v_call: TRBV7-9
clone_size: once
cdr3_aa: CASFHSYNEQFF
cdr3_nt: TGTGCCAGCTTTCACTCCTACAATGAGCAGTTCTTC

d_call: .
j_call: TRBJ2-7
v_call: TRBV7-9
clone_size: .
cdr3_aa: CASSLTSGAGEQYF
cdr3_nt: TGTGCCAGCAGCTTAACTTCGGGGGCGGGAGAGCAGTACTTC

d_call: .
j_call: TRBJ2-6
v_call: TRBV6-5
clone_size: .
cdr3_aa: CASSYSDSGANVLTF
cdr3_nt: TGTGCCAGCAGTTATTCGGACTCTGGGGCCAACGTCCTGACTTTC

d_call: TRBD1
j_call: TRBJ2-7
v_call: TRBV3-1
clone_size: .
cdr3_aa: CASHNRGGSPNWSYEQYF
cdr3_nt: TGTGCCAGCCACAACAGAGGGGGCAGCCCCAATTGGTCCTACGAGCAGTACTTC